Presented here are 32 T cell receptor beta chains from one specimen sequenced in a study of blood T cell repertoires in COVID-19. Profiled with immunoSEQ multiplex PCR; TCRdb holds only in-frame clones, not every one. The sample lists 200,000 to 250,000 clones; 85% to 90% were seen once. Sequencing was performed on peripheral blood. The origin of the receptors is a woman aged 45-60 years with acute or convalescent COVID-19.

CDR3 amino acids: CASSRSPFQGNQPQHF. In DNA form, the CDR3 reads TGCGCCAGCAGCCGCAGCCCGTTTCAGGGGAATCAGCCCCAGCATTTT. The chain uses TRBV4-1 and TRBJ1-5, with D possibly being TRBD1 (6 bases). The length of the CDR3 is 16 residues. V shed 4 bases and J shed 4 bases, with 17 bases lying between them. Germline assignment: CDR1 MGHRA and CDR2 YSYEKL.

The table lists this clone with a count of one. The V gene is TRBV9, the J gene TRBJ2-1; D may be TRBD2 (5 bases). Between the trimmed V and J ends, which lost 0 bases and 2 bases, there was a span of 12 bases. There are 16 residues in the CDR3. CDR1 SGDLS and CDR2 YYNGEE come from the germline V gene. The CDR3, as DNA: TGTGCCAGCAGCGTAGGGGAGCCAACCGCCTACAATGAGCAGTTCTTC. It codes for CASSVGEPTAYNEQFF. Variable domain in full (rest from reference TRBV9 and TRBJ2-1): DSGVTQTPKHLITATGQRVTLRCSPRSGDLSVYWYQQSLDQGLQFLIQYYNGEERAKGNILERFSAQQFPDLHSELNLSSLELGDSALYFCASSVGEPTAYNEQFFGPGTRLTVL.

Concerning this clone itself: One junction end does not reproduce the germline sequence, and a read error may be involved. V usage is TRBV30 and J usage is TRBJ1-2, with TRBD1 identical over 8 bases. CDR1 GTSNPN and CDR2 SVGIG come from the germline V gene (reference sequence). The CDR3 consists of 14 residues. In nucleotides, the CDR3 is TGTGCCTGGAGTGTACGGACAGGGAGTTATGGCTGCACCTTC. This encodes CAWSVRTGSYGCTF.

The chain has TRBV7-6 and TRBJ2-7; 8 bases agree with TRBD1. Losses at the gene ends were 4 bases for V and 0 bases for J; bases not matched to a gene: 5. The germline CDR1 and CDR2 sequences are SGHVS and FNYEAQ. The CDR3 contains 15 residues. The CDR3 nucleotides read TGTGCCAGCAGCTCAAGGACAGGGCCCTCCTACGAGCAGTACTTC. This translates into CASSSRTGPSYEQYF.

This rearrangement joins TRBV18 to TRBJ1-1; D gene uncertain. Trimming cost V 7 bases and J 2 bases, with 8 bases left between them. CDR3 length: 12 residues. Germline lookup yields CDR1 KGHSH and CDR2 LQKENI. DNA for the CDR3: TGTGCCAGCTTCCTACCAAACACTGAAGCTTTCTTT. Its translation is CASFLPNTEAFF. The entire variable domain, with the rest obtained from reference TRBV18 and TRBJ1-1, is as follows: NAGVMQNPRHLVRRRGQEARLRCSPMKGHSHVYWYRQLPEEGLKFMVYLQKENIIDESGMPKERFSAEFPKEGPSILRIQQVVRGDSAAYFCASFLPNTEAFFGQGTRLTVV.

The V call is TRBV5-6, the J call TRBJ1-2; possibly TRBD1 for D (5 bases). This CDR3 region has 13 residues. CDR1 and CDR2 from the germline V gene are SGHDT and YYEEEE. V lost 1 base and J 8 bases, leaving 12 bases between the germline ends. CDR3 amino acids: CASSLRGGFGYTF. The CDR3 nucleotides are TGTGCCAGCAGCTTGCGCGGGGGATTCGGCTACACCTTC. Supplemented by reference TRBV5-6 and TRBJ1-2, the full variable domain reads DAGVTQSPTHLIKTRGQQVTLRCSPKSGHDTVSWYQQALGQGPQFIFQYYEEEERQRGNFPDRFSGHQFPNYSSELNVNALLLGDSALYLCASSLRGGFGYTFGSGTRLTVV.

The chain combines TRBV6-1 with TRBJ1-1, with 8 bases aligning to TRBD1. The CDR3 runs 17 residues. Germline CDR1 and CDR2: MNHNS and SASEGT. With 4 bases clipped from V and 1 base from J, the junction kept 11 bases outside the gene matches. The CDR3 region has the DNA TGTGCCAGCAGTGTTGGGGGGACAGGTGCAACGAACACTGAAGCTTTCTTT. Translated: CASSVGGTGATNTEAFF.

V usage is TRBV5-1 and J usage is TRBJ1-1; D is ambiguous. Germline V gene data show CDR1 as SGHRS and CDR2 as YFSETQ. The germline V and J ends were trimmed by 4 bases and 8 bases, with 12 bases remaining between them. This CDR3 is 12 amino acids long. The CDR3 coding sequence is TGCGCCAGCAGCGACCCACAGCGGGAAGCTTTCTTT. Translating it yields CASSDPQREAFF.

The chain couples TRBV6-1 to TRBJ2-7; tentatively, D is TRBD1 (6 bases). This CDR3 region has 15 residues. Germline V gene data show CDR1 as MNHNS and CDR2 as SASEGT. V lost 3 bases to trimming and J lost 0 bases, with 12 bases between them. CDR3 DNA: TGTGCCAGCAGTGATAGGACAGTTTACTCCTACGAGCAGTACTTC. This gives the protein CASSDRTVYSYEQYF.

The chain is built from TRBV6-5 and TRBJ2-7; 11 bases match TRBD1. The CDR3 consists of 14 residues. Germline V lookup: CDR1 MNHEY, CDR2 SVGAGI. V lost 6 bases and J lost 6; bases outside the gene matches: 7. In nucleotides, the CDR3 is TGTGCCAGCAGCAGGACAGGGGGCGCGGGCGAGCAGTACTTC. Translation gives CASSRTGGAGEQYF.

This rearrangement joins TRBV6-2 or TRBV6-3 to TRBJ1-1, with D perhaps matching TRBD1 (5 bases). The germline CDR1 and CDR2 sequences are MNHEY and SVGEGT. Between the trimmed V and J ends, which lost 4 bases and 8 bases, there was a span of 11 bases. The CDR3 runs to 12 residues. The CDR3 loop is CASSSHRPEAFF. The CDR3 region has the DNA TGTGCCAGCAGTTCGCACAGGCCAGAAGCTTTCTTT.

The chain has TRBV11-2 and TRBJ1-1; D is uncertain. This CDR3 region has 11 residues. CDR1 is SGHAT, CDR2 FQNNGV, per germline. Trimming took 5 bases from V and 7 from J, leaving 8 bases between them. This chain's CDR3 is CASSMRDEAFF. The DNA for the CDR3 is TGTGCCAGCAGCATGAGAGATGAAGCTTTCTTT.

There are a few counts of this clone. This chain links TRBV24-1 with TRBJ1-5; TRBD1 aligns across 8 bases. V trimming: 3 bases; J trimming: 2 bases; junction bases outside the gene matches: 8. Germline V CDR1 and CDR2: KGHDR, SFDVKD. The CDR3 runs 17 residues. CDR3: CATSDPDRGRGNQPQHF. The CDR3 DNA sequence: TGTGCCACCAGTGATCCCGACAGGGGTCGTGGCAATCAGCCCCAGCATTTT.

The genes are TRBV19 and TRBJ1-4; TRBD1 matches 9 bases. Germline V gives CDR1 LNHDA, CDR2 SQIVND (reference sequence). The CDR3 sequence is 15 residues long. V gave up 10 bases and J gave up 6 bases; unmatched junction bases: 12. The CDR3 DNA follows: TGTGCCACCGGGACAGGGCGTCGGGCACATGAAAAACTGTTTTTT. This gives the protein CATGTGRRAHEKLFF.

The chain links TRBV3-1 (or the pseudogene TRBV3-2) to TRBJ2-7; 7 bases match TRBD2. The trim removed 3 bases at V and 4 bases at J, leaving 21 bases unmatched. Germline loops: CDR1 LGHDT, CDR2 YNNKEL (reference sequence). The CDR3 loop spans 19 amino acids. CDR3 residues: CASSQSSGTNSAYLYEQYF. The CDR3 coding sequence is TGTGCCAGCAGCCAGTCATCCGGGACTAACTCCGCTTATTTATACGAGCAGTACTTC.

The genes are TRBV25-1 and TRBJ2-7; 12 positions match TRBD2. V gave up 6 bases and J gave up 4 bases; unmatched junction bases: 7. This CDR3 contains 15 residues. CDR1 is MGHDK and CDR2 is SYGVNS in the germline V gene. The chain's CDR3 is CASSVAGLAGYEQYF. The CDR3 bases are TGTGCCAGCAGCGTAGCCGGACTAGCGGGATACGAGCAGTACTTC.

The genes are TRBV4-3 and TRBJ2-2; 12 bases line up with TRBD2. The CDR3 totals 18 residues. Trimming at V came to 4 bases and at J to 5 bases, leaving 11 bases not matched to a gene. CDR1 LGHNA and CDR2 YSLEER come from the germline V gene. This chain's CDR3 is CASSRYLLAGGLTGELFF. The CDR3 region has the DNA TGCGCCAGCAGCCGCTATCTCCTAGCGGGGGGGCTAACCGGGGAGCTGTTTTTT.

This clone was detected once. CDR3 in amino acids: CASNERPQETQYF. As DNA, the CDR3 is TGTGCCAGCAATGAGCGGCCTCAAGAGACCCAGTACTTC. This rearrangement joins TRBV5-4 to TRBJ2-5; D might be TRBD2 (5 bases). Germline-derived CDR1 and CDR2 are SGHNT and YYREEE (reference sequence). The germline V and J ends were trimmed by 6 bases and 2 bases, with 11 bases remaining between them. This CDR3 spans 13 amino acids. The whole variable domain, remainder taken from reference TRBV5-4 and TRBJ2-5, is ETGVTQSPTHLIKTRGQQVTLRCSSQSGHNTVSWYQQALGQGPQFIFQYYREEENGRGNFPPRFSGLQFPNYSSELNVNALELDDSALYLCASNERPQETQYFGPGTRLLVL.

The CDR3 DNA is TGCGCCAGCAGCTTGGACTACCCCGCCGGTGTTGAGCAGTTCTTC. Translation: CASSLDYPAGVEQFF. The rearrangement joins TRBV5-1 to TRBJ2-1; D gene unclear. Germline assignment: CDR1 SGHRS and CDR2 YFSETQ. This CDR3 spans 15 amino acids. Between the trimmed V and J ends, which lost 0 bases and 9 bases, there was a span of 16 bases. The complete variable domain, with remaining parts taken from reference TRBV5-1 and TRBJ2-1, reads KAGVTQTPRYLIKTRGQQVTLSCSPISGHRSVSWYQQTPGQGLQFLFEYFSETQRNKGNFPGRFSGRQFSNSRSEMNVSTLELGDSALYLCASSLDYPAGVEQFFGPGTRLTVL.

The rearrangement uses TRBV12-3 or TRBV12-4 and TRBJ2-7; the D gene is possibly TRBD1 (6 bases). CDR3 size: 12 residues. V lost 5 bases and J lost 5, with 10 bases in between. CDR3: CASSPDSHEQYF. In DNA form, the CDR3 reads TGTGCCAGCAGTCCGGACAGCCACGAGCAGTACTTC.

The rearrangement joins TRBV18 to TRBJ1-3, with 8 bases aligning to TRBD1. The CDR3 covers 19 residues. Germline V gene sequence: CDR1 KGHSH, CDR2 LQKENI. V shed 5 bases and J 0 bases; nucleotides not matched to a gene: 15. CDR3 sequence (DNA): TGTGCCAGCTCATTATCCGGGACAGGAGCCCTTCGCTCTGGAAACACCATATATTTT. Encoded protein: CASSLSGTGALRSGNTIYF.

CDR3 in amino acids: CASSPQTSGVSGELFF. The CDR3 nucleotides read TGTGCCAGCAGCCCGCAGACTAGCGGGGTTTCCGGGGAGCTGTTTTTT. The chain couples TRBV9 to TRBJ2-2; 11 bases match TRBD2. The CDR3 is 16 amino acids. The germline V gene has CDR1 SGDLS and CDR2 YYNGEE. With V trimmed by 4 bases and J by 6 bases, 8 bases remained unmatched.

This chain connects TRBV10-3 to TRBJ1-1, with D tentatively TRBD1 (6 bases). Germline loops: CDR1 ENHRY, CDR2 SYGVKD. The CDR3 totals 16 residues. Deletions cut 6 bases from V and 0 bases from J, with 17 bases between. The CDR3 nucleotides read TGTGCCATCAGCGCGGGGGGCGCGGGGGTGAACACTGAAGCTTTCTTT. It codes for CAISAGGAGVNTEAFF.

The rearrangement links TRBV9 to TRBJ2-3; no clear D. The length of the CDR3 is 13 residues. V lost 5 bases, J lost 4 bases, and 11 bases lay in between. In germline, CDR1 is SGDLS, CDR2 YYNGEE. CDR3 sequence: CASSTSVSDTQYF. The CDR3 bases are TGTGCCAGCAGTACAAGCGTCTCAGATACGCAGTATTTT.

This chain uses TRBV24-1 with TRBJ2-5; 7 bases align to TRBD2. Germline V gives CDR1 KGHDR, CDR2 SFDVKD. This CDR3 is built from 14 residues. The V segment lost 1 base and the J segment 4 bases; nucleotides outside the gene matches: 2. This chain's CDR3 is CATSDFGGGETQYF. The CDR3 DNA is TGTGCCACCAGTGATTTCGGCGGGGGAGAGACCCAGTACTTC.

V usage is TRBV19 and J usage is TRBJ2-1, with TRBD2 matching over 7 bases. Germline V CDR1 and CDR2: LNHDA, SQIVND (reference sequence). V gave up 3 bases and J gave up 9 bases; unmatched junction bases: 2. CDR3 length: 12 residues. CDR3 sequence reads: CASSMGRGEQFF. CDR3 in DNA: TGTGCCAGTAGTATGGGGAGGGGTGAGCAGTTCTTC.

The V and J genes are TRBV20-1 and TRBJ2-7, with a possible D match to TRBD2 (6 bases). The CDR3 consists of 11 residues. Trimming pared 3 bases from V and 6 bases from J, leaving 9 bases between. Germline loops: CDR1 DFQATT, CDR2 SNEGSKA (reference sequence). CDR3 sequence reads: CSASWGGEQYF. The DNA of the CDR3 is TGCAGTGCTAGTTGGGGAGGCGAGCAGTACTTC.

This clone was observed once. The rearrangement uses TRBV9 and TRBJ1-4, with D tentatively TRBD1 (5 bases). Germline-derived CDR1 and CDR2 are SGDLS and YYNGEE. The CDR3 has 15 amino acids. Trimming left V 4 bases short and J 2 bases short, with 12 bases between. CDR3 protein: CASSKEGQTNEKLFF. CDR3 coding DNA: TGTGCCAGCAGCAAGGAGGGGCAGACTAATGAAAAACTGTTTTTT.

Judged by abundance, this clone is medium-sized. The J gene is TRBJ2-1, the V gene TRBV24-1; 7 bases match TRBD2. J gave up 7 bases and V 1 base, and 9 bases lay outside the gene matches. Per germline, CDR1 KGHDR and CDR2 SFDVKD. The length of the CDR3 is 16 residues. CDR3 residues: CATSDLSSGLLNEQFF. Written as DNA, the CDR3 is TGTGCCACCAGTGATTTATCTAGCGGACTACTTAATGAGCAGTTCTTC.

This clone appeared once. CDR3 loop: CASSQEGNGRTPPDTQYF. CDR3 nucleotides: TGTGCCAGCAGCCAAGAAGGGAATGGTCGGACTCCTCCAGATACGCAGTATTTT. The chain links TRBV4-2 to TRBJ2-3, with D possibly TRBD2 on 5 matching bases. Trimming took 0 bases from V and 4 from J, leaving 20 bases between them. This CDR3 is 18 amino acids long. CDR1 is LGHNA and CDR2 is YNFKEQ in the germline V gene.

CDR3 residues: CASSRAGAWTGELFF. For the CDR3, the DNA is TGTGCCAGCAGCCGAGCGGGGGCGTGGACCGGGGAGCTGTTTTTT. The V call is TRBV7-8, the J call TRBJ2-2; the match to TRBD2 covers 8 bases. The germline V gene has CDR1 SGHVS and CDR2 FQNEAQ. This CDR3 has 15 residues. The V gene end was trimmed by 5 bases and the J gene end by 5 bases; junction bases not matched to a gene: 7.

This chain joins TRBV18 and TRBJ2-7, with D possibly matching TRBD1 (6 bases). The CDR3 is 14 residues long. CDR1 and CDR2 (germline): KGHSH, LQKENI. Trimming removed 5 bases at V and 0 bases at J, with 11 bases between. CDR3 residues: CASSWTASSYEQYF. DNA of the CDR3: TGTGCCAGCTCATGGACAGCGAGCTCCTACGAGCAGTACTTC.